These 10 T cell receptor beta chains were sequenced from one sample in a study of T cell repertoires in cytomegalovirus infection. TCRdb redid the calling of the reads with MiXCR, one entry per CDR3 protein. The sample lists over 95,000 distinct CDR3 sequences, over 25% seen once, with around two fifths in the top ten. No antigen has been identified for these receptors. Sequences were derived from CD8+ T cells from cultured PBMCs, sampled from culture after CMV antigen stimulation. The receptors originated from a human donor in good health (CMV status not recorded). Some clones in this sample may be carry-over from other donors' samples.

This clonotype was counted a few times. The chain carries TRBV11-2 and TRBJ2-1, with 16 bases fitting TRBD2. The CDR3 is 19 residues long. Germline V lookup: CDR1 SGHAT, CDR2 FQNNGV. J lost 1 base, V lost 1 base, and 4 bases had no gene match. For the CDR3, the DNA is TGTGCCAGCAGCTTAGTGGGACTAGCGGGGGGGGGTTCCTACAATGAGCAGTTCTTC. Protein product: CASSLVGLAGGGSYNEQFF.

The chain employs TRBV27 and TRBJ2-1; D is possibly TRBD2 (5 bases). In germline, CDR1 is MNHEY, CDR2 SMNVEV (reference sequence). Deletions cut 6 bases from V and 1 base from J, with 16 bases between. The CDR3 totals 16 residues. CDR3 coding DNA: TGTGCCAGCAGAGACCGAGGGTGGCGATCCTACAATGAGCAGTTCTTC. This gives the protein CASRDRGWRSYNEQFF.

The gene calls are TRBV10-3 and TRBJ2-7; D not resolved. Germline loops: CDR1 ENHRY, CDR2 SYGVKD. V lost 4 bases, J lost 2 bases, and 9 bases lay in between. The CDR3 has 13 amino acids. DNA of the CDR3: TGTGCCATCAGTGTCGACGGTACCTACGAGCAGTACTTC. Its translation: CAISVDGTYEQYF.

This chain joins TRBV20-1 and TRBJ2-5; TRBD1 matches at 7 bases. The J segment lost 1 base and the V segment lost 1 base, leaving 3 bases of the junction unmatched. From germline, CDR1 is DFQATT and CDR2 SNEGSKA (reference sequence). The CDR3 contains 14 residues. The CDR3 DNA follows: TGCAGTGCTAGAGTGGACAGGACCCAAGAGACCCAGTACTTC. Amino acids: CSARVDRTQETQYF.

The chain is built from TRBV6-6 and TRBJ2-1, with D possibly called TRBD1 or TRBD2 (5 bases each). CDR1 is MNHNY, CDR2 SVGAGI, per germline (reference sequence). The CDR3 runs 15 residues. V was pared by 6 bases and J by 4 bases, with 16 bases between. The CDR3 spells CASRRGTLAYNEQFF. The CDR3 DNA follows: TGTGCCAGCAGACGAGGGACCCTGGCATACAATGAGCAGTTCTTC.

The chain joins TRBV2 to TRBJ2-4; 7 bases are shared with TRBD1. J gave up 0 bases and V 5 bases, and 7 bases lay outside the gene matches. This CDR3 has 16 residues. Germline V CDR1 and CDR2: SNHLY, FYNNEI. In nucleotides, the CDR3 is TGTGCCAGCAGTCCTACAGGGGCGAAAGCCAAAAACATTCAGTACTTC. Its translation is CASSPTGAKAKNIQYF.

The chain couples TRBV2 to TRBJ2-7, with 11 positions matching TRBD2. Germline CDR1 and CDR2: SNHLY and FYNNEI. The ends lost 7 bases at V and 4 bases at J; junction bases unmatched: 9. There are 15 residues in the CDR3. The CDR3 loop is CASTEHLAGGYEQYF. CDR3 DNA sequence: TGTGCCAGCACCGAACATCTAGCGGGGGGTTACGAGCAGTACTTC.

V gene TRBV19 combines with J gene TRBJ1-1, with D uncertain. Germline CDR1 and CDR2: LNHDA and SQIVND (reference sequence). This CDR3 spans 13 amino acids. V was clipped by 10 bases and J by 6 bases, with 18 bases between them. CDR3 bases: TGTGCCACCGCCCGCGATTTAGCGGCTGAAGCTTTCTTT. It codes for CATARDLAAEAFF.

Worth noting for this clonotype: A much larger clone differs by one base, so this may be a read error. V is TRBV7-2 and J is TRBJ2-5; 14 bases agree with TRBD2. The germline V gene encodes CDR1 SGHTA and CDR2 FQGNSA. The CDR3 runs 18 residues. DNA of the CDR3: TGTGCCAGCAGCTTAGAGCCGACTAGCGGGGGGGAGCAAGAGACCCAGTGCTTC. As protein: CASSLEPTSGGEQETQCF.

The table lists this clonotype with a few counts. The chain is built from TRBV20-1 and TRBJ2-1; D is possibly TRBD1 (5 bases). V was trimmed by 7 bases and J by 8 bases, leaving 15 bases between them. The CDR3 contains 12 residues. Germline V gene data show CDR1 as DFQATT and CDR2 as SNEGSKA (reference sequence). The CDR3 DNA is TGCAGTGTCACACCAGGGTGGGATGAGCAGTTCTTC. As protein: CSVTPGWDEQFF.